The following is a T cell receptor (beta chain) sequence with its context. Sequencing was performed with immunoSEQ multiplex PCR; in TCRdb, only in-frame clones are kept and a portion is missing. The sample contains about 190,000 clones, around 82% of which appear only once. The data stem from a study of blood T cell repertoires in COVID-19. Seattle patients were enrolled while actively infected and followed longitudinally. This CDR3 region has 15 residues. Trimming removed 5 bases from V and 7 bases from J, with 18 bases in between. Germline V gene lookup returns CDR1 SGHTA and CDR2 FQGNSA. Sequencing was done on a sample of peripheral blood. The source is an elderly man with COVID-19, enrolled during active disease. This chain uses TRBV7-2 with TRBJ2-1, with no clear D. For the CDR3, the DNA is TGTGCCAGCAGCCCGAACCTAAACAGAAATAATGAGCAGTTCTTC. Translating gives CASSPNLNRNNEQFF.